The T cell receptor (beta chain) described here comes from a study of blood T cell repertoires in COVID-19. About the research overall: Acute and convalescent COVID-19 samples came from the United States, Italy and Spain.

Assay used: immunoSEQ multiplex PCR; TCRdb lists only in-frame clones, some missing. The sample carries 150,000 to 200,000 clones, about 86% recorded once. The CDR3 runs to 15 residues. This TCR was recovered from a woman in her forties or fifties in a cohort exposed to, infected with or recovered from COVID-19 (not recorded which). The chain is built from TRBV7-5 and TRBJ2-1; the table's D gene call, TRBD2, was not cross checked with the DNA. TRBV7-5 counts as a pseudogene. The sample taken for sequencing was PBMCs or T cells enriched from blood (not recorded which). In nucleotides, the CDR3 is TGTGCCAGAAGCTTATTTGCGGGAGCCTACAATGAGCAGTTCTTC. This encodes CARSLFAGAYNEQFF.